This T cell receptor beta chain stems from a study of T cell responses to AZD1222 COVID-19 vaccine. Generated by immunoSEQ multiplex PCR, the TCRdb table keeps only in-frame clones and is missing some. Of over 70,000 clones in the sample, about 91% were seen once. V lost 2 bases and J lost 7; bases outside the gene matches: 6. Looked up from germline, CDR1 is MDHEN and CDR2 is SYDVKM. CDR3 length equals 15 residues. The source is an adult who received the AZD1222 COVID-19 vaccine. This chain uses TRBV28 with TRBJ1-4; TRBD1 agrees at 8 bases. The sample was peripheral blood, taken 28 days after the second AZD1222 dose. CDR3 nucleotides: TGTGCCAGCAGTTTACCCGGACAGGGAACTGAAAAACTGTTTTTT. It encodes CASSLPGQGTEKLFF.